These 29 T cell receptor beta chains were all obtained from the same sample, sequenced in a study of PD-1 blockade in classical Hodgkin lymphoma (dated by TCRdb to 2020 to 2022). Libraries were made using the immunoSEQ multiplex PCR assay. The source is immuneACCESS, and TCRdb retained only in-frame sequences with V and J called. Part of the clones is not carried over; for the studies checked, unresolved V genes explain less than half of this, and the remainder is unexplained. The table for this sample lists approximately 21,000 clones; more than 70% of them were counted only once. 19% of the sample lies in the top ten. The sample's time point label, decoded: cycle 4 day 1 (C4D1), after 6 weeks of nivolumab. All trial patients had relapsed after autologous stem cell transplantation, with cohorts A, B and C differing in prior brentuximab vedotin exposure. Source: peripheral blood mononuclear cells (PBMCs), taken before the fourth cycle of nivolumab. All receptors derive from a human donor with classical Hodgkin lymphoma.

J is TRBJ1-5 and V is TRBV19; 10 bases are shared with TRBD1. V lost 5 bases and J lost 1; bases outside the gene matches: 5. The CDR3 has 16 residues. Germline CDR1 reads LNHDA; CDR2 reads SQIVND (reference sequence). In DNA form, the CDR3 reads TGTGCCAGTAGTCTCGGGACAGGGGCCAGCAATCAGCCCCAGCATTTT. Amino acids: CASSLGTGASNQPQHF.

The rearrangement uses TRBV2 and TRBJ1-4; D may be TRBD1 (5 bases). The ends were cut back, 2 bases at V and 7 bases at J, with 14 bases in the middle. This CDR3 has 15 residues. CDR1 is SNHLY, CDR2 FYNNEI, per germline. CDR3 sequence reads: CASSESGVEGEKLFF. The CDR3 nucleotides are TGTGCCAGCAGTGAATCGGGGGTCGAGGGTGAAAAACTGTTTTTT.

The table lists this clone with a few counts. The V and J genes are TRBV19 and TRBJ1-5, with a weak D call TRBD1 (5 bases). Between the trimmed V and J ends, which lost 2 bases and 5 bases, there was a span of 19 bases. This CDR3 region has 17 residues. Germline assignment: CDR1 LNHDA and CDR2 SQIVND (reference sequence). The chain's CDR3 is CASSILAGDRPDQPQHF. CDR3 DNA: TGTGCCAGTAGTATATTGGCGGGGGATAGGCCGGATCAGCCCCAGCATTTT.

This clone was counted between two and nine times. CDR3 region: CASTKGRTYEQYF. The CDR3 coding sequence is TGTGCCAGCACAAAGGGGAGGACCTACGAGCAGTACTTC. The gene calls are TRBV6-6 and TRBJ2-7; possible D gene TRBD2, 6 bases. The CDR3 is 13 amino acids. The germline V gene has CDR1 MNHNY and CDR2 SVGAGI (reference sequence). With 7 bases removed from V and 2 bases from J, the gap between germline ends came to 12 bases.

CDR3 loop: CASSLVPASYNEQFF. In DNA form, the CDR3 reads TGCGCCAGCAGCTTGGTGCCAGCCTCCTACAATGAGCAGTTCTTC. The chain couples TRBV5-1 to TRBJ2-1; D uncertain. The V end was cut by 0 bases, the J end by 0 bases, with 7 bases between. Germline CDR1 reads SGHRS; CDR2 reads YFSETQ. The CDR3 totals 15 residues. Looking up the rest from reference TRBV5-1 and TRBJ2-1 gives the full variable domain: KAGVTQTPRYLIKTRGQQVTLSCSPISGHRSVSWYQQTPGQGLQFLFEYFSETQRNKGNFPGRFSGRQFSNSRSEMNVSTLELGDSALYLCASSLVPASYNEQFFGPGTRLTVL.

The chain couples TRBV4-2 to TRBJ1-5, with 7 bases lining up with TRBD1. Germline V gene data show CDR1 as LGHNA and CDR2 as YNFKEQ. Trimming cost V 4 bases and J 1 base; bases outside gene matches: 4. CDR3 length equals 15 residues. The CDR3 loop is CASSPTGVSNQPQHF. The CDR3 DNA is TGTGCCAGCAGCCCTACAGGGGTGAGCAATCAGCCCCAGCATTTT.

The chain couples TRBV30 to TRBJ2-5; D call uncertain. Per germline, CDR1 GTSNPN and CDR2 SVGIG (reference sequence). There are 11 residues in the CDR3. V dropped 1 base and J dropped 4 bases, with 4 bases sitting between them. CDR3 DNA: TGTGCCTGGAGTGCCCGAGAGACCCAGTACTTC. Its translation: CAWSARETQYF. Full variable domain (outside the CDR3, taken from reference TRBV30 and TRBJ2-5): SQTIHQWPATLVQPVGSPLSLECTVEGTSNPNLYWYRQAAGRGLQLLFYSVGIGQISSEVPQNLSASRPQDRQFILSSKKLLLSDSGFYLCAWSARETQYFGPGTRLLVL.

The chain has TRBV21-1 and TRBJ2-1; the table calls TRBD2, which could not be checked here. TRBV21-1 corresponds to a pseudogene. The CDR3 is made up of 16 amino acids. CDR3 in DNA: TGTGCCAGCAGCAAAGTGGCGGGAGGGTGTACCAATGAGCAGTTCTTC. Its protein is CASSKVAGGCTNEQFF.

V usage is TRBV7-7 and J usage is TRBJ2-5; weak D call: TRBD2 (6 bases). The germline V gene encodes CDR1 SSHAT and CDR2 FNYEAQ (reference sequence). This CDR3 has 14 amino acids. V lost 1 base, J lost 1 base, and 7 bases lay in between. CDR3 sequence (DNA): TGTGCCAGCAGCTTAGGGACTACCCAAGAGACCCAGTACTTC. Translation: CASSLGTTQETQYF.

This chain connects TRBV7-2 to TRBJ1-4; TRBD1 matches 7 bases. This CDR3 contains 14 residues. Germline CDR1 SGHTA, CDR2 FQGNSA. J was trimmed by 5 bases and V by 0 bases; bases with no gene match: 0. CDR3 sequence reads: CASSLAGGNEKLFF. The CDR3 coding sequence is TGTGCCAGCAGCTTAGCAGGGGGCAATGAAAAACTGTTTTTT.

V gene TRBV7-2 combines with J gene TRBJ1-2; D gene ambiguous. The V and J ends lost 5 bases and 2 bases respectively, with 9 bases between them. Germline CDR1 reads SGHTA; CDR2 reads FQGNSA. CDR3 size: 13 residues. CDR3 amino acids: CASSPATNYGYTF. The CDR3 DNA sequence: TGTGCCAGCAGCCCAGCGACCAACTATGGCTACACCTTC. The full variable domain, completed using reference TRBV7-2 and TRBJ1-2, is GAGVSQSPSNKVTEKGKDVELRCDPISGHTALYWYRQSLGQGLEFLIYFQGNSAPDKSGLPSDRFSAERTGGSVSTLTIQRTQQEDSAVYLCASSPATNYGYTFGSGTRLTVV.

This clone was seen a few times. The chain carries TRBV15 and TRBJ2-5; 13 bases line up with TRBD2. From germline, CDR1 is LNHNV and CDR2 YYDKDF (reference sequence). J was trimmed by 5 bases and V by 0 bases; bases with no gene match: 12. This CDR3 comprises 19 residues. This CDR3 reads CATSREILTSGRARETQYF. Here the CDR3 DNA reads TGTGCCACCAGCAGAGAAATCCTAACTAGCGGGAGGGCGAGGGAGACCCAGTACTTC.

In its sample, this clone was seen a few times. The chain is built from TRBV5-8 and TRBJ2-3; 9 bases fit TRBD1. The trim removed 4 bases at V and 6 bases at J, leaving 9 bases unmatched. Germline V gene data show CDR1 as SGHTS and CDR2 as YDEGEE. This CDR3 comprises 15 residues. The CDR3 nucleotides are TGTGCCAGCAGCAGAGACAGGGGGTTGGCGGATACGCAGTATTTT. It yields the protein CASSRDRGLADTQYF.

This clone was observed a single time. This chain links TRBV9 with TRBJ1-3; D is unclear. This CDR3 comprises 17 residues. The V and J ends lost 0 bases and 2 bases respectively, with 15 bases between them. CDR1 SGDLS and CDR2 YYNGEE come from the germline V gene. This chain's CDR3 is CASSVDLSGRAGNTIYF. For the CDR3, the DNA is TGTGCCAGCAGCGTAGACTTAAGTGGTAGAGCTGGAAACACCATATATTTT.

The J gene is TRBJ1-6, the V gene TRBV18, with a tentative D call TRBD1 (6 bases). The V gene lost 5 bases and the J gene lost 6 bases, with 14 bases spanning the gap. Germline values: CDR1 KGHSH, CDR2 LQKENI. This CDR3 spans 15 amino acids. The CDR3 nucleotides read TGTGCCAGCTCATCATCGGACAGAGTTAATTCACCCCTCCACTTT. It specifies CASSSSDRVNSPLHF.

The table lists this clone with a few counts. The V gene is TRBV27, the J gene TRBJ2-4; the D gene could be TRBD1 or TRBD2 (5 bases each). CDR3 size: 15 residues. CDR1 is MNHEY, CDR2 SMNVEV, per germline (reference sequence). V dropped 5 bases and J dropped 0 bases, with 11 bases sitting between them. CDR3 protein: CASSAPGTAKNIQYF. In DNA, the CDR3 is TGTGCCAGCAGTGCCCCCGGGACAGCCAAAAACATTCAGTACTTC.

This clone occurred once. The genes are TRBV12-5 and TRBJ2-7, with 9 bases fitting TRBD2. There are 16 residues in the CDR3. Losses at the gene ends were 0 bases for V and 0 bases for J; bases not matched to a gene: 3. Germline V gives CDR1 LGHNT, CDR2 FRNRAP. The CDR3 loop is CASGLVAGGLSYEQYF. CDR3 bases: TGTGCTAGTGGTTTGGTAGCGGGGGGACTCTCCTACGAGCAGTACTTC.

The chain is built from TRBV2 and TRBJ1-5; weak D call: TRBD1 (6 bases). This CDR3 has 15 residues. The V end was cut by 5 bases, the J end by 4 bases, with 15 bases between. The germline V gene has CDR1 SNHLY and CDR2 FYNNEI. The CDR3: CASSPEGGYNQPQHF. In DNA form, the CDR3 reads TGTGCCAGCAGTCCGGAGGGGGGGTATAATCAGCCCCAGCATTTT.

V and J are TRBV7-2 and TRBJ2-7; 8 nucleotides agree with TRBD2. CDR1 is SGHTA and CDR2 is FQGNSA in the germline V gene. V lost 3 bases to trimming and J lost 4 bases; unmatched junction nucleotides: 5. The CDR3 covers 14 residues. The CDR3 sequence: CASSFSGVFYEQYF. The DNA of the CDR3 is TGTGCCAGCAGCTTTAGCGGGGTTTTTTACGAGCAGTACTTC.

The chain uses TRBV4-3 and TRBJ1-2; TRBD1 matches 7 bases. Germline V gives CDR1 LGHNA, CDR2 YSLEER. CDR3 length: 15 amino acids. V was clipped by 0 bases and J by 4 bases; unmatched bases: 5. The CDR3 DNA is TGCGCCAGCAGCCAAGATAGGGGGCATGGCTATGGCTACACCTTC. Its protein product is CASSQDRGHGYGYTF.

The gene calls are TRBV4-1 and TRBJ2-1; maybe TRBD2 (6 bases). The length of the CDR3 is 16 residues. Germline V gene sequence: CDR1 MGHRA, CDR2 YSYEKL. V dropped 1 base and J dropped 2 bases, with 12 bases sitting between them. The CDR3 nucleotides are TGCGCCAGCAGCCAAGTAGGGACTTCCACCTACAATGAGCAGTTCTTC. This codes for CASSQVGTSTYNEQFF.

The V and J genes are TRBV4-3 and TRBJ2-3; TRBD2 matches at 10 bases. The V gene's germline CDR1 is LGHNA and CDR2 YSLEER. The CDR3 contains 15 residues. The junction had 5 bases not matched to a gene; V was cut back by 4 bases and J by 4 bases. The CDR3 DNA is TGCGCCAGCAGCCCTAGAGCGGGGGGGCCAGATACGCAGTATTTT. It translates to CASSPRAGGPDTQYF.

The chain couples TRBV5-1 to TRBJ1-4, with TRBD1 identical over 7 bases. CDR1 SGHRS and CDR2 YFSETQ come from the germline V gene. V trimming: 3 bases; J trimming: 3 bases; junction bases outside the gene matches: 5. CDR3 length equals 15 residues. CDR3 residues: CASSSEGGPNEKLFF. The CDR3 bases are TGCGCCAGCAGCTCCGAAGGGGGCCCTAATGAAAAACTGTTTTTT. The variable domain in full, with the rest retrieved from reference TRBV5-1 and TRBJ1-4, is KAGVTQTPRYLIKTRGQQVTLSCSPISGHRSVSWYQQTPGQGLQFLFEYFSETQRNKGNFPGRFSGRQFSNSRSEMNVSTLELGDSALYLCASSSEGGPNEKLFFGSGTQLSVL.

The chain recombines TRBV5-1 with TRBJ1-4; D is perhaps TRBD1 (6 bases). Trimming removed 2 bases at V and 2 bases at J, with 7 bases between. Germline V gene sequence: CDR1 SGHRS, CDR2 YFSETQ. There are 14 residues in the CDR3. CDR3 in DNA: TGCGCCAGCAGCTTAGGGGGGACTAATGAAAAACTGTTTTTT. This codes for CASSLGGTNEKLFF. Full variable domain (outside the CDR3, taken from reference TRBV5-1 and TRBJ1-4): KAGVTQTPRYLIKTRGQQVTLSCSPISGHRSVSWYQQTPGQGLQFLFEYFSETQRNKGNFPGRFSGRQFSNSRSEMNVSTLELGDSALYLCASSLGGTNEKLFFGSGTQLSVL.

The V call is TRBV7-2, the J call TRBJ1-3, with 7 nucleotides matching TRBD1. V shed 5 bases, J shed 4 bases, and the junction held 8 bases outside the gene matches. This CDR3 region has 15 residues. Germline CDR1 and CDR2: SGHTA and FQGNSA. CDR3: CASSPGTAWGNTIYF. The DNA for the CDR3 is TGTGCCAGCAGCCCGGGGACAGCATGGGGAAACACCATATATTTT.

DNA for the CDR3: TGTGCCAGCAGCCAGACATCGACCTCTGGAAACACCATATATTTT. This encodes CASSQTSTSGNTIYF. The gene calls are TRBV7-2 and TRBJ1-3; D remains unclear. Germline V gene sequence: CDR1 SGHTA, CDR2 FQGNSA. CDR3 size: 15 residues. V lost 5 bases and J lost 0, with 11 bases in between.

The DNA for the CDR3 is TGTGCCTGGAGCCCTCAGACAGGGGCCAATGAGCAGTTCTTC. Encoded protein: CAWSPQTGANEQFF. This chain connects TRBV30 to TRBJ2-1; 8 bases fit TRBD1. CDR1 GTSNPN and CDR2 SVGIG come from the germline V gene (reference sequence). The CDR3 length is 14 residues. The V gene end was trimmed by 3 bases and the J gene end by 6 bases; junction bases not matched to a gene: 7.

This clone has a handful of counts. The rearrangement links TRBV25-1 to TRBJ1-6; D gene ambiguous. With 1 base removed from V and 7 bases from J, the gap between germline ends came to 14 bases. Germline values: CDR1 MGHDK, CDR2 SYGVNS. The CDR3 has 16 amino acids. CDR3 DNA: TGTGCCAGCAGTGAATTGGGAGGGCCAGCAAATTCACCCCTCCACTTT. It yields the protein CASSELGGPANSPLHF. Drawing the rest from reference TRBV25-1 and TRBJ1-6, the complete variable domain is EADIYQTPRYLVIGTGKKITLECSQTMGHDKMYWYQQDPGMELHLIHYSYGVNSTEKGDLSSESTVSRIRTEHFPLTLESARPSHTSQYLCASSELGGPANSPLHFGNGTRLTVT.

This clone is termed medium-sized. The rearrangement links TRBV6-6 to TRBJ2-7, with 10 bases lining up with TRBD2. CDR1 and CDR2 (germline): MNHNY, SVGAGI (reference sequence). The CDR3 is made up of 14 amino acids. The junction had 9 bases not matched to a gene; V was cut back by 7 bases and J by 6 bases. The CDR3 region is CASTLAGALSEQYF. In DNA form, the CDR3 reads TGTGCCAGCACCCTAGCGGGAGCCCTCTCCGAGCAGTACTTC.